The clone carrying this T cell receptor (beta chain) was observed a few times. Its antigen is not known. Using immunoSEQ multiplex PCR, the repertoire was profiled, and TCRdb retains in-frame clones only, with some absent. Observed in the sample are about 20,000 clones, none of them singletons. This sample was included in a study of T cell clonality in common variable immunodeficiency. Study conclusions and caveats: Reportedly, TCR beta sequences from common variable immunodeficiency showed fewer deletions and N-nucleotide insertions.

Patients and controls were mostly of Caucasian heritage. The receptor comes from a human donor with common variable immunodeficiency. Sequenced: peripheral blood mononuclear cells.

The chain's CDR3 is CASSPAPGPQHF. Incomplete CDR3 DNA: TGTGCCAGCAGCCCGGCCCCGGGGCCC. V usage is TRBV7-9 and J usage is TRBJ1-5; D gene uncertain. The observed sequence ends 3 residues before the CDR3 terminus, with the missing tail filled in from the germline J gene. Trimming removed 5 bases from V and 9 bases from J, with 11 bases in between. CDR3 length equals 12 residues. Germline V gives CDR1 SEHNR, CDR2 FQNEAQ (reference sequence).